A selection of T cell receptor beta chains follows, all from one sample in a study of T cell repertoires in cytomegalovirus infection. Each CDR3 protein is one row after TCRdb ran MiXCR on the reads. Among 680,000 or so distinct CDR3 sequences listed, approximately 40% were seen once. The sequencing sample was made of PBMCs. These receptors all stem from a human donor in good health (CMV status not recorded). Some clones in this sample may be carry-over from other donors' samples. Each CDR3 is given without its conserved first and last residue. Fields, in order: clone size, D gene, V gene, CDR3 protein. A D gene is named only where the DNA matches it firmly. Clone sizes are given selectively: once, few, many, or a class where the clone is expanded.

size: few
D: NA
V: TRBV6-5
CDR3: ASSYGEEGSSGNTIY

size: NA
D: NA
V: TRBV29-1
CDR3: SADSPSWGPRYSYNEQF

size: NA
D: TRBD1
V: TRBV10-3
CDR3: AISGRGQSTEAF

size: few
D: NA
V: TRBV10-3
CDR3: AISRQRIETQY

size: few
D: TRBD2
V: TRBV11-2
CDR3: ASSLGSLAGGPQETQY

size: many
D: TRBD2
V: TRBV7-8
CDR3: ASSPGRASGGAGSYNEQF

size: NA
D: NA
V: TRBV7-9
CDR3: ASSGVHNEQF

size: NA
D: TRBD1
V: TRBV5-5
CDR3: ASSPSGGQSSGANVLT

size: NA
D: NA
V: TRBV4-1
CDR3: ASSHASRQNTEAF

size: NA
D: TRBD1
V: TRBV19
CDR3: ASSIFLGQTYEQS

size: few
D: NA
V: TRBV24-1
CDR3: ATSDFSRSGTQY

size: once
D: NA
V: TRBV19
CDR3: ASRGTLNTEAF

size: NA
D: NA
V: TRBV11-2
CDR3: ASSPNAGRSLREQL

size: many
D: TRBD2
V: TRBV7-8
CDR3: ASSLAGESYNEQF

size: NA
D: NA
V: TRBV3-1
CDR3: ASSQNRRRAPYEQY

size: few
D: TRBD1
V: TRBV30
CDR3: AWDRTGGDTQY

size: NA
D: TRBD2
V: TRBV7-2
CDR3: ASSSAPRTRYNEQF

size: NA
D: NA
V: TRBV19
CDR3: ASSPRATDTEAF

size: NA
D: NA
V: TRBV7-8
CDR3: ASSLYPGGTDTQY

size: NA
D: TRBD1
V: TRBV10-3
CDR3: AITGTGSGNTIY

size: few
D: TRBD1
V: TRBV7-9
CDR3: ASSSGPGQGMTGANVLT

size: NA
D: TRBD1
V: TRBV5-1
CDR3: ASNAGQPYGYT

size: many
D: NA
V: TRBV7-9
CDR3: ASSSRTLGANVLT

size: few
D: NA
V: TRBV7-6
CDR3: ASSALVVGNYGYT

size: few
D: NA
V: TRBV14
CDR3: ASRPGRREAYEQY

size: NA
D: NA
V: TRBV29-1
CDR3: SGRGHPEAF

size: NA
D: NA
V: TRBV7-2
CDR3: ASSLGSGWGTDTQY

size: NA
D: NA
V: TRBV10-3
CDR3: AISELPTGEAF